What follows is one TCR beta chain and its context. No antigen is known for it. This sample was included in a study of vaccination effects on CD4 cells after COVID-19. ViraFEST expansion of antigen-specific CD4+ T cells with viral peptide pools preceded sequencing. With approximately ten days of culture completed, CD4+ T cells were isolated. SARS-CoV-2 infected the person between March and December 2020, as confirmed by PCR. The cohort was immunized with two doses of either the BNT162b2 or mRNA-1273 vaccine. This CDR3 contains 16 residues. With 5 bases removed from V and 2 bases from J, the gap between germline ends came to 16 bases. CDR1 and CDR2 (germline): SGHRS, YFSETQ. Sequencing used immunoSEQ multiplex PCR; TCRdb keeps in-frame clones, though not all of them. The sample has some 15,000 clones; 75% to 80% are singletons.

This clonotype was obtained from a human donor who had a prior SARS-CoV-2 infection. The source was CD4+ T cells from PBMCs cultured with HCoV-NL63 spike peptides, collected after COVID-19 vaccination. The chain is built from TRBV5-1 and TRBJ2-2, with D perhaps TRBD2 (5 bases). CDR3 sequence: CASSLDPRTNTGELFF. CDR3 nucleotide sequence: TGCGCCAGCAGTTTAGACCCCCGGACTAACACCGGGGAGCTGTTTTTT.